This T cell receptor (beta chain) was retrieved from a study of T-cell reconstitution after alpha-beta-depleted transplantation in children. The CDR3 extends over 14 amino acids. Germline-derived CDR1 and CDR2 are SGHRS and YFSETQ. Between the trimmed V and J ends, which lost 4 bases and 2 bases, there was a span of 10 bases. This clonotype was recorded at least ten times. The TCRbeta library was prepared with unique molecular identifiers. TCRdb reprocessed the PCR reads via MiXCR and lists one record per CDR3 protein. Here the sample spans about 690,000 distinct CDR3 sequences, 16% being singletons. Sequencing was performed on PBMCs from the stem cell graft donor, taken from the stem cell graft. This TCR was recovered from a human donor who donated a stem cell graft to a child with acute myeloid leukemia. The rearrangement uses TRBV5-1 and TRBJ2-1; the D gene is possibly TRBD1 (5 bases). CDR3 region: CASSIQGPYNEQFF. Here the CDR3 DNA reads TGCGCCAGCAGCATTCAGGGTCCCTACAATGAGCAGTTCTTC. Together with reference TRBV5-1 and TRBJ2-1, the CDR3 gives the full variable domain: KAGVTQTPRYLIKTRGQQVTLSCSPISGHRSVSWYQQTPGQGLQFLFEYFSETQRNKGNFPGRFSGRQFSNSRSEMNVSTLELGDSALYLCASSIQGPYNEQFFGPGTRLTVL.